This TCR beta chain is from a study of blood T cell repertoires in COVID-19. Study background: Acute and convalescent COVID-19 specimens originated in the United States, Italy and Spain. PBMCs, B-cell-depleted T cells, or T cells were the source of the cDNA or gDNA that made up the material.

The CDR3 has 12 residues. Germline CDR1 is MDHEN and CDR2 is SYDVKM. Between the trimmed V and J ends, which lost 8 bases and 7 bases, there was a span of 14 bases. Authors' data handling: The assay estimated nucleated cells by amplifying reference gene primers. Repertoires were generated with immunoSEQ multiplex PCR, while TCRdb's copy carries only in-frame clones and drops some. V and J calls and clone size follow that table, whereas D and trimming were derived from the DNA. The sample lists under 500,000 clones, approximately 90% occurring once. This receptor was taken from a woman in her 30s with acute or convalescent COVID-19. Specimen: peripheral blood. The V and J genes are TRBV28 and TRBJ1-1; D not certain. The CDR3 region has the DNA TGTGCCAGCTCAGGCCGCGCCTTTGAAGCTTTCTTT. It translates to CASSGRAFEAFF.